These 32 T cell receptor beta chains share one sample of origin, sequenced in a study of blood T cell repertoires in COVID-19. Using immunoSEQ multiplex PCR, the repertoire was profiled, and TCRdb retains in-frame clones only, with some absent. The table records roughly 100,000 clones, 65% to 80% of them present only once. Material for sequencing was peripheral blood. The receptors were gathered from a man between 65 and 80 years old with active or convalescent COVID-19.

This clone has just one count. The genes are TRBV27 and TRBJ2-7; 10 nucleotides agree with TRBD1. Trimming cost V 5 bases and J 3 bases; bases outside gene matches: 4. The CDR3 covers 14 residues. Germline CDR1 MNHEY, CDR2 SMNVEV (reference sequence). The CDR3 nucleotides are TGTGCCAGCAGTCTGACAGGGGGCGACTACGAGCAGTACTTC. The encoded protein is CASSLTGGDYEQYF.

A note on this clone: The same CDR3 also results from other DNA sequences found in this sample. The gene calls are TRBV6-5 and TRBJ2-3, with D perhaps matching TRBD2 (6 bases). V was trimmed by 0 bases and J by 1 base, leaving 8 bases between them. Germline V gene data show CDR1 as MNHEY and CDR2 as SVGAGI. This CDR3 comprises 15 residues. The CDR3 region has the DNA TGTGCCAGCAGTTACTCCGCTAGCGGCACAGATACGCAGTATTTT. This translates into CASSYSASGTDTQYF.

V gene TRBV24-1 combines with J gene TRBJ2-1; 10 nucleotides line up with TRBD1. This CDR3 region has 17 residues. CDR1 and CDR2 from the germline V gene are KGHDR and SFDVKD. The ends lost 3 bases at V and 2 bases at J; junction bases unmatched: 6. The CDR3 DNA is TGTGCCACCAGTGATCCCGGGACAGGGGACCCCTACAATGAGCAGTTCTTC. Amino acid sequence: CATSDPGTGDPYNEQFF.

The chain uses TRBV30 and TRBJ2-3; D is uncertain. The V gene lost 5 bases and the J gene lost 2 bases, with 5 bases spanning the gap. Germline V lookup: CDR1 GTSNPN, CDR2 SVGIG (reference sequence). The CDR3 loop spans 11 amino acids. CDR3 residues: CAWSLTDTQYF. The DNA for the CDR3 is TGTGCCTGGTCCCTCACAGATACGCAGTATTTT. The variable domain in full, completed from reference TRBV30 and TRBJ2-3, reads SQTIHQWPATLVQPVGSPLSLECTVEGTSNPNLYWYRQAAGRGLQLLFYSVGIGQISSEVPQNLSASRPQDRQFILSSKKLLLSDSGFYLCAWSLTDTQYFGPGTRLTVL.

V and J are TRBV6-6 and TRBJ1-1; 9 nucleotides agree with TRBD1. Germline loops: CDR1 MNHNY, CDR2 SVGAGI (reference sequence). The CDR3 is made up of 18 amino acids. V lost 5 bases, J lost 1 base, and 14 bases stayed unmatched. The CDR3: CASSRAAWDRAQNTEAFF. Here the CDR3 DNA reads TGTGCCAGCAGTCGAGCCGCCTGGGACAGGGCTCAGAACACTGAAGCTTTCTTT.

The chain combines TRBV5-1 with TRBJ2-2; possible D gene TRBD1, 6 bases. The CDR3 covers 14 residues. V lost 4 bases, J lost 6 bases, and 13 bases lay in between. CDR1 is SGHRS and CDR2 is YFSETQ in the germline V gene. The CDR3 bases are TGCGCCAGCAGCCCCCTTCCAGGGGCCGGGGAGCTGTTTTTT. It yields the protein CASSPLPGAGELFF.

The chain employs TRBV7-9 and TRBJ1-1; unclear D gene. CDR3 length: 13 residues. Trimming stripped 8 bases from V and 4 bases from J, with 14 bases between. In germline, CDR1 is SEHNR, CDR2 FQNEAQ (reference sequence). The CDR3 protein is CASRVLESTEAFF. CDR3 sequence (DNA): TGTGCCAGCCGGGTGTTAGAAAGCACTGAAGCTTTCTTT.

This chain uses TRBV5-1 with TRBJ2-7, with 9 bases identical to TRBD1. With V trimmed by 1 base and J by 5 bases, 4 bases remained unmatched. Germline CDR1 reads SGHRS; CDR2 reads YFSETQ. This CDR3 spans 14 amino acids. CDR3 coding DNA: TGCGCCAGCAGCTTGTCACAGGGGGCGAACGAGCAGTACTTC. This sequence encodes CASSLSQGANEQYF.

The DNA of the CDR3 is TGTGCCAGCAGCCCGACCCGGACCAGGGGATATGGCTACACCTTC. Translated: CASSPTRTRGYGYTF. The chain is built from TRBV3-1 (or the pseudogene TRBV3-2) and TRBJ1-2; D possibly corresponds to TRBD1 (6 bases). CDR1 is LGHDT, CDR2 YNNKEL, per germline (reference sequence). The CDR3 runs 15 residues. The V end was cut by 4 bases, the J end by 5 bases, with 17 bases between.

As for this clone: Other DNA sequences in the sample encode the same CDR3. The gene calls are TRBV3-1 (or the pseudogene TRBV3-2) and TRBJ2-2; 7 nucleotides match TRBD2. In germline, CDR1 is LGHDT, CDR2 YNNKEL (reference sequence). V gave up 4 bases and J gave up 0 bases; unmatched junction bases: 2. This CDR3 is built from 15 residues. This CDR3 is CASSPLAANTGELFF. CDR3 DNA sequence: TGTGCCAGCAGCCCTCTAGCGGCGAACACCGGGGAGCTGTTTTTT.

The chain uses TRBV5-1 and TRBJ1-1, with unresolved D. CDR3 length: 13 amino acids. Trimming pared 1 base from V and 6 bases from J, leaving 10 bases between. Germline CDR1 reads SGHRS; CDR2 reads YFSETQ. The CDR3 protein is CASSLPGSSEAFF. The CDR3 DNA reads TGCGCCAGCAGCTTGCCCGGGTCCTCTGAAGCTTTCTTT.

The chain is built from TRBV10-2 and TRBJ2-1; 8 bases map to TRBD1. CDR1 WSHSY and CDR2 SAAADI come from the germline V gene. Trimming cost V 7 bases and J 7 bases; bases outside gene matches: 6. CDR3 length equals 13 residues. As DNA, the CDR3 is TGCGCCAGCACCAGACAGGGGAATAATGAGCAGTTCTTC. Its protein is CASTRQGNNEQFF.

Only a few counts were recorded for this clone. This sequence joins TRBV6-1 and TRBJ2-1; 9 bases align to TRBD2. Germline V gene sequence: CDR1 MNHNS, CDR2 SASEGT. The J segment lost 0 bases and the V segment lost 1 base, leaving 7 bases of the junction unmatched. CDR3 length: 18 amino acids. The CDR3 DNA reads as TGTGCCAGCAGTGAAGGGACTAGCGCCCAGAGCTCCTACAATGAGCAGTTCTTC. It is translated as CASSEGTSAQSSYNEQFF.

This rearrangement joins TRBV27 to TRBJ1-2; tentatively, D is TRBD1 (6 bases). This CDR3 has 15 amino acids. Germline assignment: CDR1 MNHEY and CDR2 SMNVEV (reference sequence). V was shortened by 2 bases and J by 4 bases, with 14 bases between the two germline ends. The CDR3 DNA reads TGTGCCAGCAGTTTAAATACAGGGCGAGGCTATGGCTACACCTTC. It codes for CASSLNTGRGYGYTF.

This clone was counted only a few times. The same CDR3 arises from other DNA sequences in this sample as well. This chain joins TRBV9 and TRBJ1-4, with D unclear. CDR1 SGDLS and CDR2 YYNGEE come from the germline V gene. V lost 4 bases and J lost 3, with 10 bases in between. The CDR3 loop spans 14 amino acids. The DNA of the CDR3 is TGTGCCAGCAGCCCCGGAGGATCTAATGAAAAACTGTTTTTT. This gives the protein CASSPGGSNEKLFF.

A few counts support this clone. The chain combines TRBV5-1 with TRBJ2-3; 10 nucleotides align to TRBD2. The V gene end was trimmed by 8 bases and the J gene end by 2 bases; junction bases not matched to a gene: 11. This CDR3 has 16 amino acids. Germline V gene sequence: CDR1 SGHRS, CDR2 YFSETQ. The CDR3 nucleotides read TGCGCCAGTAATCGCGGACTAGCGGCAAACACAGATACGCAGTATTTT. This sequence encodes CASNRGLAANTDTQYF.

This clone was found a few times. The V call is TRBV19, the J call TRBJ1-5, with TRBD1 matching 8 bases. V trimming: 6 bases; J trimming: 6 bases; junction bases outside the gene matches: 7. The CDR3 runs to 14 residues. Germline assignment: CDR1 LNHDA and CDR2 SQIVND (reference sequence). The CDR3: CASRPQGASQPQHF. For the CDR3, the DNA is TGTGCCAGTAGGCCTCAGGGGGCTAGTCAGCCCCAGCATTTT.

This rearrangement joins TRBV5-1 to TRBJ1-1; 7 bases agree with TRBD1. J lost 1 base, V lost 7 bases, and 7 bases had no gene match. The germline CDR1 and CDR2 sequences are SGHRS and YFSETQ. The CDR3 is 14 amino acids. CDR3 amino acids: CASSPGTENTEAFF. The CDR3, as DNA: TGCGCCAGCTCCCCCGGGACAGAGAACACTGAAGCTTTCTTT.

The chain employs TRBV7-6 and TRBJ2-2; D is possibly TRBD1 (6 bases). The CDR3 consists of 18 residues. CDR1 SGHVS and CDR2 FNYEAQ come from the germline V gene. V was pared by 0 bases and J by 2 bases, with 16 bases between. The DNA for the CDR3 is TGTGCCAGCAGCTTAGCACCGACAGGCTATGTAAACACCGGGGAGCTGTTTTTT. It yields the protein CASSLAPTGYVNTGELFF.

This rearrangement joins TRBV6-5 to TRBJ1-6; 8 bases line up with TRBD1. The CDR3 covers 15 residues. Looked up from germline, CDR1 is MNHEY and CDR2 is SVGAGI. V was clipped by 7 bases and J by 7 bases; unmatched bases: 9. Written as DNA, the CDR3 is TGTGCCAGCATTTTAGACAGGGGAGGGAATTCACCCCTCCACTTT. Protein product: CASILDRGGNSPLHF.

This chain links TRBV5-6 with TRBJ1-5, with 9 positions matching TRBD1. The CDR3 runs to 14 residues. The J segment lost 5 bases and the V segment lost 4 bases, leaving 4 bases of the junction unmatched. The germline gives CDR1 SGHDT, CDR2 YYEEEE. The chain's CDR3 is CASSKQGAYQPQHF. The CDR3 DNA follows: TGTGCCAGCAGCAAACAGGGGGCGTATCAGCCCCAGCATTTT. Together with reference TRBV5-6 and TRBJ1-5, the CDR3 gives the full variable domain: DAGVTQSPTHLIKTRGQQVTLRCSPKSGHDTVSWYQQALGQGPQFIFQYYEEEERQRGNFPDRFSGHQFPNYSSELNVNALLLGDSALYLCASSKQGAYQPQHFGDGTRLSIL.

The chain employs TRBV10-1 and TRBJ2-1; D may be TRBD1 (5 bases). Trimming removed 3 bases from V and 7 bases from J, with 10 bases in between. Germline values: CDR1 WNHNN, CDR2 SYGVQD (reference sequence). The CDR3 has 13 amino acids. CDR3 protein: CASSDRGANEQFF. CDR3 DNA: TGCGCCAGCAGTGATAGGGGTGCGAATGAGCAGTTCTTC.

This clone was recorded a few times. This chain joins TRBV28 and TRBJ2-7, with TRBD2 matching over 7 bases. V was pared by 3 bases and J by 2 bases, with 10 bases of the junction left unmatched. CDR3 size: 16 residues. In germline, CDR1 is MDHEN, CDR2 SYDVKM. In DNA, the CDR3 is TGTGCCAGCAGTTTCCATCTAGCGGTCTTAACCTACGAGCAGTACTTC. Encoded protein: CASSFHLAVLTYEQYF.

V and J are TRBV6-1 and TRBJ2-1; perhaps TRBD2 as D (5 bases). V shed 3 bases and J shed 5 bases, with 11 bases lying between them. The CDR3 covers 14 residues. Germline CDR1 reads MNHNS; CDR2 reads SASEGT. The CDR3 DNA follows: TGTGCCAGCAGTGACGGAGGTTGGGACAATGAGCAGTTCTTC. It codes for CASSDGGWDNEQFF.

This chain connects TRBV2 to TRBJ1-1, with 8 nucleotides matching TRBD1. With V trimmed by 5 bases and J by 11 bases, 4 bases remained unmatched. Germline assignment: CDR1 SNHLY and CDR2 FYNNEI. This CDR3 has 11 residues. The CDR3 nucleotides are TGTGCCAGCAGTTGGTACAGGGGGGCTTTCTTT. Translated: CASSWYRGAFF. The full variable domain, with the rest looked up from reference TRBV2 and TRBJ1-1, is EPEVTQTPSHQVTQMGQEVILRCVPISNHLYFYWYRQILGQKVEFLVSFYNNEISEKSEIFDDQFSVERPDGSNFTLKIRSTKLEDSAMYFCASSWYRGAFFGQGTRLTVV.

This clone was seen only a few times. CDR3 sequence: CSVGTSRGQYF. CDR3 sequence (DNA): TGCAGCGTCGGGACTAGCCGAGGCCAGTACTTC. This rearrangement joins TRBV29-1 to TRBJ2-7; 9 nucleotides align to TRBD2. This CDR3 is 11 amino acids long. CDR1 and CDR2 from the germline V gene are SQVTM and ANQGSEA. V lost 6 bases to trimming and J lost 10 bases; unmatched junction nucleotides: 7.

The gene calls are TRBV11-3 and TRBJ2-2; a weak D match, TRBD2 (6 bases). V lost 1 base, J lost 3 bases, and 9 bases lay in between. The CDR3 contains 15 residues. Germline values: CDR1 SGHNT, CDR2 YENEEA. The CDR3 DNA reads TGTGCCAGCAGCTTAGCCTCGGGAGACACCGGGGAGCTGTTTTTT. Its protein product is CASSLASGDTGELFF.

V is TRBV5-1 and J is TRBJ1-4, with 10 nucleotides matching TRBD1. The CDR3 covers 19 residues. Germline CDR1 and CDR2: SGHRS and YFSETQ. With V trimmed by 3 bases and J by 0 bases, 11 bases remained unmatched. The CDR3 coding sequence is TGCGCCAGCAGCTCCCTTCCGGGACAGGGGACGTCAACTAATGAAAAACTGTTTTTT. It translates to CASSSLPGQGTSTNEKLFF.

The gene calls are TRBV19 and TRBJ2-7; D might be TRBD1 (6 bases). Per the germline V gene, CDR1 is LNHDA and CDR2 is SQIVND (reference sequence). The CDR3 loop spans 15 amino acids. Trimming took 5 bases from V and 1 from J, leaving 15 bases between them. The CDR3 coding sequence is TGTGCCAGTAGTGTCAAACTTGGACAGTCCTACGAGCAGTACTTC. This gives the protein CASSVKLGQSYEQYF.

V and J are TRBV3-1 (or the pseudogene TRBV3-2) and TRBJ2-5; a weak D match, TRBD1 (5 bases). There are 15 residues in the CDR3. Germline CDR1 and CDR2: LGHDT and YNNKEL (reference sequence). With 0 bases removed from V and 1 base from J, the gap between germline ends came to 9 bases. The CDR3 is CASSQDLDTQETQYF. For the CDR3, the DNA is TGTGCCAGCAGCCAAGATCTGGACACCCAAGAGACCCAGTACTTC.

This clone appeared a few times. V and J are TRBV7-9 and TRBJ2-5; D not certain. V was trimmed by 0 bases and J by 4 bases, leaving 6 bases between them. The germline V gene encodes CDR1 SEHNR and CDR2 FQNEAQ (reference sequence). The CDR3 has 13 amino acids. As DNA, the CDR3 is TGTGCCAGCAGCTTAGCAGGCGGAGAGACCCAGTACTTC. This gives the protein CASSLAGGETQYF.

V and J are TRBV29-1 and TRBJ1-4, with 8 bases aligning to TRBD1. The germline V gene has CDR1 SQVTM and CDR2 ANQGSEA. The CDR3 contains 13 residues. V shed 6 bases and J 8 bases; nucleotides not matched to a gene: 8. The CDR3, as DNA: TGCAGCGTGGAGGACAGGGCTGGGGAAAAACTGTTTTTT. Amino acid sequence: CSVEDRAGEKLFF.